These T cell receptor beta chains were read from a single sample in a study of T cells in Graves' hyperthyroidism and ophthalmopathy. Each CDR3 protein is one row after TCRdb ran MiXCR on the multiplex PCR reads. The sample lists almost 600,000 distinct CDR3 sequences, around 42% occurring once. The specimen was peripheral blood or thyroid tissue (not recorded which). These receptors all come from a young woman with Graves' hyperthyroidism. The CDR3 runs from the conserved cysteine through the conserved F or W. D genes are given only for firm matches. Clone size, where shown, is once, few, many, or a class for clones that have expanded.

v_gene: TRBV12-3/TRBV12-4; d_gene: -; abundance: -; len: 15; j_gene: TRBJ1-5; CDR3aa: CASSYSAGRNQPQHF; CDR3nt: TGTGCCAGCAGTTACTCGGCAGGGCGCAATCAGCCCCAGCATTTT
v_gene: TRBV2; d_gene: -; abundance: -; len: 14; j_gene: TRBJ1-2; CDR3aa: CASNIRGEKHGYTF; CDR3nt: TGTGCCAGCAATATCAGGGGAGAGAAACATGGCTACACCTTC
v_gene: TRBV29-1; d_gene: -; abundance: once; len: 13; j_gene: TRBJ1-4; CDR3aa: CSVRPQGNEKLFF; CDR3nt: TGCAGCGTAAGACCTCAGGGTAATGAAAAACTGTTTTTT
v_gene: TRBV29-1; d_gene: -; abundance: many; len: 12; j_gene: TRBJ2-2; CDR3aa: CSVARDNGELFF; CDR3nt: TGCAGCGTTGCCAGGGATAACGGGGAGCTGTTTTTT
v_gene: TRBV13; d_gene: TRBD1; abundance: many; len: 15; j_gene: TRBJ2-5; CDR3aa: CASSVKGQGRETQYF; CDR3nt: TGTGCCAGCAGCGTCAAAGGACAGGGCCGGGAGACCCAGTACTTC
v_gene: TRBV7-7; d_gene: TRBD1; abundance: -; len: 14; j_gene: TRBJ2-5; CDR3aa: CASSRGQGRETQYF; CDR3nt: TGTGCTAGCAGCAGGGGACAGGGCCGAGAGACCCAGTACTTC
v_gene: TRBV29-1; d_gene: -; abundance: -; len: 12; j_gene: TRBJ2-5; CDR3aa: CSSYYREETQYF; CDR3nt: TGCAGCAGTTACTACAGGGAAGAGACCCAGTACTTC
v_gene: TRBV25-1; d_gene: -; abundance: -; len: 14; j_gene: TRBJ2-7; CDR3aa: CASSAPSRVNEQYF; CDR3nt: TGTGCCAGCAGTGCTCCCTCGCGGGTCAACGAGCAGTACTTC
v_gene: TRBV19; d_gene: -; abundance: -; len: 11; j_gene: TRBJ1-2; CDR3aa: CASSVREGSTF; CDR3nt: TGTGCCAGTAGTGTAAGGGAGGGCTCCACCTTC
v_gene: TRBV10-3; d_gene: -; abundance: once; len: 14; j_gene: TRBJ1-5; CDR3aa: CAISESDNNQPQHF; CDR3nt: TGTGCCATCAGTGAGAGTGACAATAATCAGCCCCAGCATTTT
v_gene: TRBV7-8; d_gene: -; abundance: -; len: 12; j_gene: TRBJ1-6; CDR3aa: CASSRTGTPLHF; CDR3nt: TGTGCCAGCAGCCGGACCGGGACACCCCTCCACTTT
v_gene: TRBV7-8; d_gene: -; abundance: few; len: 14; j_gene: TRBJ2-5; CDR3aa: CASSTTGRGETQYF; CDR3nt: TGTGCCAGCAGTACAACAGGGCGGGGGGAGACCCAGTACTTC
v_gene: TRBV20-1; d_gene: TRBD1; abundance: -; len: 14; j_gene: TRBJ1-1; CDR3aa: CSAGTGGAITEAFF; CDR3nt: TGCAGTGCTGGGACAGGGGGGGCGATCACTGAAGCTTTCTTT
v_gene: TRBV20-1; d_gene: -; abundance: -; len: 16; j_gene: TRBJ1-3; CDR3aa: CSARDPWTETGNTIYF; CDR3nt: TGCAGTGCTAGAGACCCCTGGACAGAAACTGGAAACACCATATATTTT
v_gene: TRBV20-1; d_gene: TRBD1; abundance: -; len: 15; j_gene: TRBJ2-7; CDR3aa: CSASDRGSEGYEQYF; CDR3nt: TGCAGTGCTAGTGACAGGGGGTCTGAGGGGTACGAGCAGTACTTC
v_gene: TRBV6-1; d_gene: -; abundance: many; len: 12; j_gene: TRBJ1-1; CDR3aa: CASIVGYTEAFF; CDR3nt: TGTGCCAGCATCGTAGGGTACACTGAAGCTTTCTTT
v_gene: TRBV20-1; d_gene: TRBD2; abundance: -; len: 16; j_gene: TRBJ2-5; CDR3aa: CSARELLAGNQETQYF; CDR3nt: TGCAGTGCTAGAGAACTACTAGCGGGTAATCAAGAGACCCAGTACTTC
v_gene: TRBV2; d_gene: TRBD2; abundance: -; len: 16; j_gene: TRBJ2-1; CDR3aa: CASSALLAGDDNEQFF; CDR3nt: TGTGCCAGCAGCGCCCTACTAGCGGGAGACGACAATGAGCAGTTCTTC
v_gene: TRBV9; d_gene: TRBD1; abundance: many; len: 18; j_gene: TRBJ1-3; CDR3aa: CASSVRRDRLASGNTIYF; CDR3nt: TGTGCCAGCAGCGTGAGGAGGGACAGGCTTGCCTCTGGAAACACCATATATTTT
v_gene: TRBV5-8; d_gene: TRBD1; abundance: many; len: 14; j_gene: TRBJ2-7; CDR3aa: CASSTSGTGSPQYF; CDR3nt: TGTGCCAGCAGCACTTCCGGGACAGGGAGCCCCCAGTACTTC
v_gene: TRBV9; d_gene: -; abundance: -; len: 15; j_gene: TRBJ2-7; CDR3aa: CASSVSTGTFYEQYF; CDR3nt: TGTGCCAGCAGCGTATCGACGGGAACTTTCTACGAGCAGTACTTC
v_gene: TRBV19; d_gene: TRBD2; abundance: many; len: 15; j_gene: TRBJ2-7; CDR3aa: CASSARLAGAYEQYF; CDR3nt: TGTGCCAGTAGTGCAAGACTAGCGGGAGCCTACGAGCAGTACTTC
v_gene: TRBV27; d_gene: -; abundance: few; len: 14; j_gene: TRBJ2-2; CDR3aa: CASRSGGGTGELFF; CDR3nt: TGTGCCAGCAGGTCGGGGGGCGGCACCGGGGAGCTGTTTTTT
v_gene: TRBV10-3; d_gene: -; abundance: -; len: 24; j_gene: TRBJ2-5; CDR3aa: CAISESWLALKRVRGDRRPETQYF; CDR3nt: TGTGCCATCAGTGAGTCTTGGCTAGCGTTGAAGAGGGTCAGGGGCGACAGGCGTCCTGAGACCCAGTACTTC
v_gene: TRBV29-1; d_gene: -; abundance: many; len: 14; j_gene: TRBJ1-2; CDR3aa: CSVELQVRGYGYTF; CDR3nt: TGCAGCGTTGAATTGCAGGTTAGAGGCTATGGCTACACCTTC
v_gene: TRBV7-4; d_gene: -; abundance: many; len: 13; j_gene: TRBJ2-7; CDR3aa: CASSLGTNYEQYF; CDR3nt: TGTGCCAGCAGCTTAGGGACTAACTACGAGCAGTACTTC
v_gene: TRBV10-3; d_gene: TRBD1; abundance: -; len: 16; j_gene: TRBJ1-1; CDR3aa: CAISESWTGVGTEAFF; CDR3nt: TGTGCCATCAGTGAGTCCTGGACAGGGGTGGGCACTGAAGCTTTCTTT
v_gene: TRBV2; d_gene: TRBD1; abundance: -; len: 16; j_gene: TRBJ1-5; CDR3aa: CASRDGQGDGNQPQHF; CDR3nt: TGTGCCAGCAGGGACGGACAGGGCGATGGCAATCAGCCCCAGCATTTT
v_gene: TRBV25-1; d_gene: TRBD1; abundance: -; len: 18; j_gene: TRBJ1-5; CDR3aa: CASSDPSGQGYSNQPQHF; CDR3nt: TGTGCCAGCAGTGATCCGTCGGGACAGGGATATAGCAATCAGCCCCAGCATTTT
v_gene: TRBV10-3; d_gene: -; abundance: -; len: 12; j_gene: TRBJ2-7; CDR3aa: CAISETLNEQYF; CDR3nt: TGTGCCATCAGTGAGACTCTTAACGAGCAGTACTTC
v_gene: TRBV4-1; d_gene: TRBD1; abundance: many; len: 13; j_gene: TRBJ2-7; CDR3aa: CASSQGQFYEQYF; CDR3nt: TGCGCCAGCAGTCAGGGACAGTTTTACGAGCAGTACTTC
v_gene: TRBV6-1; d_gene: TRBD2; abundance: -; len: 12; j_gene: TRBJ2-5; CDR3aa: CASSYLREAQYF; CDR3nt: TGTGCCAGCAGTTACTTGCGGGAGGCCCAGTACTTC
v_gene: TRBV10-3; d_gene: TRBD2; abundance: -; len: 13; j_gene: TRBJ2-7; CDR3aa: CAIRDGRAHEQYF; CDR3nt: TGTGCCATAAGGGACGGGAGGGCCCACGAGCAGTACTTC
v_gene: TRBV29-1; d_gene: -; abundance: many; len: 13; j_gene: TRBJ1-1; CDR3aa: CSVENHLDTEAFF; CDR3nt: TGCAGCGTTGAAAACCACCTAGACACTGAAGCTTTCTTT
v_gene: TRBV5-5; d_gene: -; abundance: many; len: 12; j_gene: TRBJ1-2; CDR3aa: CASSLARVGYTF; CDR3nt: TGTGCCAGCAGCTTGGCCCGGGTTGGCTACACCTTC
v_gene: TRBV15; d_gene: TRBD1; abundance: -; len: 15; j_gene: TRBJ2-7; CDR3aa: CAISGARQGSREQYF; CDR3nt: TGTGCCATCAGCGGAGCGAGACAGGGATCCCGGGAGCAGTACTTC
v_gene: TRBV30; d_gene: -; abundance: -; len: 13; j_gene: TRBJ1-3; CDR3aa: CAWERITGNTIYF; CDR3nt: TGTGCCTGGGAACGGATAACTGGAAACACCATATATTTT
v_gene: TRBV20-1; d_gene: TRBD1; abundance: many; len: 13; j_gene: TRBJ1-5; CDR3aa: CSATDRDAQPQHF; CDR3nt: TGCAGTGCTACGGACAGGGACGCTCAGCCCCAGCATTTT
v_gene: TRBV20-1; d_gene: TRBD1; abundance: -; len: 14; j_gene: TRBJ1-2; CDR3aa: CSAYTGTGNYGYTF; CDR3nt: TGCAGTGCCTATACCGGGACAGGGAACTATGGCTACACCTTC
v_gene: TRBV11-3; d_gene: TRBD1; abundance: many; len: 14; j_gene: TRBJ1-1; CDR3aa: CASSSQTGVTEAFF; CDR3nt: TGTGCCAGCAGCTCTCAGACAGGGGTAACTGAAGCTTTCTTT
v_gene: TRBV24-1; d_gene: TRBD1; abundance: many; len: 13; j_gene: TRBJ2-7; CDR3aa: CATGTGPRGEQYF; CDR3nt: TGTGCCACCGGGACAGGGCCTCGGGGAGAGCAGTACTTC
v_gene: TRBV2; d_gene: -; abundance: -; len: 14; j_gene: TRBJ2-5; CDR3aa: CASSRRANDETQYF; CDR3nt: TGTGCCAGCAGTAGGCGGGCCAATGATGAGACCCAGTACTTC
v_gene: TRBV24-1; d_gene: -; abundance: many; len: 14; j_gene: TRBJ2-5; CDR3aa: CATSEGTTQETQYF; CDR3nt: TGTGCCACCAGTGAGGGGACCACCCAAGAGACCCAGTACTTC
v_gene: TRBV11-3; d_gene: TRBD1; abundance: many; len: 15; j_gene: TRBJ2-5; CDR3aa: CASSDRTGEVETQYF; CDR3nt: TGTGCCAGCAGCGACAGGACAGGGGAGGTGGAGACCCAGTACTTC
v_gene: TRBV20-1; d_gene: TRBD2; abundance: many; len: 16; j_gene: TRBJ2-5; CDR3aa: CSARDRTSGGQETQYF; CDR3nt: TGCAGTGCTAGAGACAGGACTAGCGGGGGACAAGAGACCCAGTACTTC
v_gene: TRBV12-3/TRBV12-4; d_gene: -; abundance: many; len: 16; j_gene: TRBJ1-2; CDR3aa: CASSRSVAGAFYGYTF; CDR3nt: TGTGCCAGCAGCCGTTCGGTGGCCGGGGCCTTCTATGGCTACACCTTC
v_gene: TRBV28; d_gene: -; abundance: -; len: 17; j_gene: TRBJ1-1; CDR3aa: CASSPELRDNGNTEAFF; CDR3nt: TGCGCCAGCAGCCCCGAGTTGCGGGATAACGGGAACACTGAAGCTTTCTTT
v_gene: TRBV19; d_gene: TRBD1; abundance: -; len: 17; j_gene: TRBJ2-7; CDR3aa: CASSHPLGQGGSYEQYF; CDR3nt: TGTGCCAGTAGCCATCCCCTCGGACAGGGAGGCTCCTACGAGCAGTACTTC
v_gene: TRBV20-1; d_gene: -; abundance: many; len: 14; j_gene: TRBJ2-7; CDR3aa: CSASSDLQPYEQYF; CDR3nt: TGCAGTGCTAGTTCGGACTTACAACCCTACGAGCAGTACTTC
v_gene: TRBV7-2; d_gene: -; abundance: many; len: 15; j_gene: TRBJ2-5; CDR3aa: CASSLLRGSEETQYF; CDR3nt: TGTGCCAGCAGCTTACTCCGGGGGTCGGAAGAGACCCAGTACTTC
v_gene: TRBV5-1; d_gene: TRBD1; abundance: many; len: 15; j_gene: TRBJ1-1; CDR3aa: CASSFQGQVNTEAFF; CDR3nt: TGCGCCAGCAGCTTTCAGGGACAGGTGAACACTGAAGCTTTCTTT
v_gene: TRBV3-1; d_gene: TRBD2; abundance: -; len: 18; j_gene: TRBJ2-5; CDR3aa: CASSQFGTSGELQETQYF; CDR3nt: TGTGCCAGCAGCCAATTCGGGACTAGCGGGGAACTCCAAGAGACCCAGTACTTC
v_gene: TRBV7-9; d_gene: -; abundance: -; len: 16; j_gene: TRBJ2-6; CDR3aa: CASSRGRFSGANVLTF; CDR3nt: TGTGCCAGCAGCCGAGGACGGTTCTCTGGGGCCAACGTCCTGACTTTC
v_gene: TRBV7-2; d_gene: TRBD2; abundance: many; len: 15; j_gene: TRBJ2-5; CDR3aa: CASSLVGDYKRPQYF; CDR3nt: TGTGCCAGCAGCTTAGTAGGGGACTACAAGAGACCCCAGTACTTC
v_gene: TRBV7-2; d_gene: TRBD2; abundance: once; len: 23; j_gene: TRBJ2-2; CDR3aa: CASSLYRTGVLSQGRELDGELFF; CDR3nt: TGTGCCAGCAGCTTATATAGGACGGGGGTCCTGTCCCAAGGGAGGGAATTGGACGGGGAGCTGTTTTTT
v_gene: TRBV7-8; d_gene: TRBD1; abundance: -; len: 15; j_gene: TRBJ2-5; CDR3aa: CASSPTTGDGETQYF; CDR3nt: TGTGCCAGCAGCCCGACGACAGGGGACGGCGAGACCCAGTACTTC
v_gene: TRBV7-2; d_gene: TRBD2; abundance: few; len: 15; j_gene: TRBJ2-3; CDR3aa: CASSLSAGGSDTQYF; CDR3nt: TGTGCCAGCAGCTTATCAGCGGGAGGGTCAGATACGCAGTATTTT